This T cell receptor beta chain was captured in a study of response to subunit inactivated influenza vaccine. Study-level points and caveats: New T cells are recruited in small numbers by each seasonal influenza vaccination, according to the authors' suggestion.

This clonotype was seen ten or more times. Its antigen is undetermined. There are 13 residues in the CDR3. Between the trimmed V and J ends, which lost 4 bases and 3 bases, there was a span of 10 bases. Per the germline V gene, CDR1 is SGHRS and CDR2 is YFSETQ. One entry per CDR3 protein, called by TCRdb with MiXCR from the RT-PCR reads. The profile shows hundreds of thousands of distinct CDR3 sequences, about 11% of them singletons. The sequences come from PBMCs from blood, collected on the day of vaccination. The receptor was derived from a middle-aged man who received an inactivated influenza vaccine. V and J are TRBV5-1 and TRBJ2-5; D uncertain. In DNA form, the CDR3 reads TGCGCCAGCAGCCCCCAGGCTAAAGAGACCCAGTACTTC. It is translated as CASSPQAKETQYF.